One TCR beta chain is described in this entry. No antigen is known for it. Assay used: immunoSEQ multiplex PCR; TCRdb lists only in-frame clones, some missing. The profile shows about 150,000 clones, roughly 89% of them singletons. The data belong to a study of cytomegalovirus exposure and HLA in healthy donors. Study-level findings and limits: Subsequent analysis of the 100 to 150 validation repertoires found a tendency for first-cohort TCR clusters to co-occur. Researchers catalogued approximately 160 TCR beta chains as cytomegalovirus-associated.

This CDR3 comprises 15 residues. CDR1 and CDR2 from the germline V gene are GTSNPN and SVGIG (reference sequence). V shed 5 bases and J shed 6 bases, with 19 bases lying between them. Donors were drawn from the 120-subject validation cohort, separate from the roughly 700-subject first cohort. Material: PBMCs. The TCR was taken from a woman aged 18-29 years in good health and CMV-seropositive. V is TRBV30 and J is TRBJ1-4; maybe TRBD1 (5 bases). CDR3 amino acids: CAWLDGGAMDEKLFF. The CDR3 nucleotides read TGTGCCTGGCTCGATGGAGGGGCGATGGATGAAAAACTGTTTTTT.